One sample yielded the 21 T cell receptor beta chains listed below, sequenced in a study of blood T cells in healthy people across ages. A second PCR, run for roughly 7 to 12 cycles, used a sample-barcoded 5' primer plus a J-beta primer mix. MiXCR, run by TCRdb on the 5' RACE reads, gives a single entry per CDR3 protein. This repertoire shows approximately 800,000 distinct CDR3 sequences, about 53% found once; its top ten account for 40% to 50%. Sequenced: blood. The receptors shown here come from a man aged 80 or over in good health.

This clonotype was recorded once. This chain connects TRBV20-1 to TRBJ2-7; a possible D gene is TRBD2 (6 bases). CDR3 length equals 12 residues. V shed 7 bases and J shed 2 bases, with 12 bases lying between them. Germline CDR1 reads DFQATT; CDR2 reads SNEGSKA (reference sequence). The CDR3 nucleotides are TGCAGTGTCGCTAGCGCAGCCTACGAGCAGTACTTC. Translated: CSVASAAYEQYF.

The V gene is TRBV28, the J gene TRBJ2-7; TRBD2 agrees at 11 bases. CDR1 MDHEN and CDR2 SYDVKM come from the germline V gene. J lost 3 bases, V lost 7 bases, and 11 bases had no gene match. The CDR3 extends over 16 amino acids. The CDR3 sequence is CASNSPGLAENYEQYF. CDR3 nucleotide sequence: TGTGCCAGCAACTCGCCGGGACTAGCGGAAAACTACGAGCAGTACTTC.

V usage is TRBV24-1 and J usage is TRBJ2-1, with 10 bases identical to TRBD2. Germline CDR1 and CDR2: KGHDR and SFDVKD. V dropped 3 bases and J dropped 9; count of bases not matched to a gene: 4. The CDR3 contains 14 residues. Written as DNA, the CDR3 is TGTGCCACCAGTGATGTGGGACTAGCGACTGAGCAGTTCTTC. Its protein product is CATSDVGLATEQFF.

The chain joins TRBV7-2 to TRBJ2-1; the D is unclear. Looked up from germline, CDR1 is SGHTA and CDR2 is FQGNSA. V lost 5 bases to trimming and J lost 4 bases, with 12 bases between them. This CDR3 contains 14 residues. CDR3 sequence: CASSVVAMYNEQFF. CDR3 DNA: TGTGCCAGCAGCGTAGTGGCAATGTACAATGAGCAGTTCTTC.

This clonotype showed up just a few times. CDR3: CASSWGDSYNEQFF. CDR3 coding DNA: TGCGCCAGCAGCTGGGGGGACAGCTACAATGAGCAGTTCTTC. This chain uses TRBV5-1 with TRBJ2-1; a possible D gene is TRBD1 (7 bases). Germline V lookup: CDR1 SGHRS, CDR2 YFSETQ. This CDR3 has 14 amino acids. Trimming cost V 3 bases and J 3 bases, with 10 bases left between them.

This clonotype appeared a few times. The chain joins TRBV18 to TRBJ2-1; 12 bases are shared with TRBD2. The length of the CDR3 is 17 residues. From germline, CDR1 is KGHSH and CDR2 LQKENI. J gave up 2 bases and V 3 bases, and 5 bases lay outside the gene matches. The CDR3 loop reads CASSPSLAGGTYNEQFF. The CDR3 nucleotides are TGTGCCAGCTCACCTTCACTAGCGGGAGGCACCTACAATGAGCAGTTCTTC.

This clonotype turned up a few times. The chain combines TRBV9 with TRBJ2-7; D is possibly TRBD2 (6 bases). CDR3 size: 15 residues. With 3 bases removed from V and 0 bases from J, the gap between germline ends came to 13 bases. Germline values: CDR1 SGDLS, CDR2 YYNGEE. CDR3 sequence: CASSAGTQSSYEQYF. The CDR3, as DNA: TGTGCCAGCAGCGCCGGGACTCAAAGCTCCTACGAGCAGTACTTC.

This clonotype was picked up one time. This chain links TRBV2 with TRBJ1-1, with no clear D. CDR1 SNHLY and CDR2 FYNNEI come from the germline V gene. This CDR3 region has 13 residues. V dropped 7 bases and J dropped 2 bases, with 11 bases sitting between them. This CDR3 reads CASMAGYNTEAFF. CDR3 sequence (DNA): TGTGCCAGCATGGCAGGATATAACACTGAAGCTTTCTTT.

The rearrangement joins TRBV11-2 to TRBJ2-3, with TRBD2 matching 11 bases. Losses at the gene ends were 3 bases for V and 1 base for J; bases not matched to a gene: 3. CDR3 length: 16 residues. CDR1 is SGHAT, CDR2 FQNNGV, per germline. The CDR3 bases are TGTGCCAGCAGCTTTAGCGGGAGGGGGGGCACAGATACGCAGTATTTT. It is translated as CASSFSGRGGTDTQYF.

The sample holds a few counts of this clonotype. The CDR3 sequence: CASSLVTSRDVTQYF. CDR3 bases: TGTGCCAGCAGCTTAGTTACTAGCCGCGATGTTACCCAGTACTTC. V gene TRBV7-2 combines with J gene TRBJ2-5; D is possibly TRBD2 (6 bases). Trimming cost V 1 base and J 8 bases, with 17 bases left between them. Germline loops: CDR1 SGHTA, CDR2 FQGNSA. The CDR3 has 15 amino acids.

This clonotype was seen repeatedly, ten times or more. V gene TRBV29-1 combines with J gene TRBJ1-4; no clear D gene. The CDR3 length is 12 residues. Germline-derived CDR1 and CDR2 are SQVTM and ANQGSEA. V dropped 6 bases and J dropped 0 bases, with 5 bases sitting between them. CDR3 in amino acids: CSVGTTNEKLFF. The CDR3 bases are TGCAGCGTCGGAACAACTAATGAAAAACTGTTTTTT.

The table lists this clonotype with many counts. This chain uses TRBV20-1 with TRBJ2-7; 7 positions match TRBD1. CDR1 and CDR2 from the germline V gene are DFQATT and SNEGSKA (reference sequence). The trim removed 3 bases at V and 2 bases at J, leaving 1 base unmatched. CDR3 length: 12 amino acids. CDR3 in DNA: TGCAGTGCTAGGCAGGGGGCCTACGAGCAGTACTTC. Protein sequence: CSARQGAYEQYF.

The chain employs TRBV21-1 and TRBJ2-3; the table names TRBD1, a call not compared with the DNA. TRBV21-1 is given as a pseudogene. The CDR3 is made up of 16 amino acids. CDR3 sequence: CASSKRAGLYHRYAYF. As DNA, the CDR3 is TGTGCCAGCAGCAAACGGGCAGGCCTCTATCACAGATACGCGTATTTT.

To note about this clonotype: No DNA is shown, since the ends of the CDR3 on it are uncertain; the CDR3 is the one TCRdb lists. The V and J genes are TRBV28 and TRBJ2-7; TRBD2 is the table's D call and was not checked against the DNA. Counting both end residues, the CDR3 totals 16 amino acids. Germline CDR1 MDHEN, CDR2 SYDVKM. The CDR3 protein is CASSSSYSGRIYEQYF.

The chain carries TRBV9 and TRBJ2-5, with a tentative D call TRBD1 (5 bases). The germline V gene encodes CDR1 SGDLS and CDR2 YYNGEE. This CDR3 is 14 amino acids long. V was shortened by 0 bases and J by 11 bases, with 17 bases between the two germline ends. CDR3 bases: TGTGCCAGCAGCGTAGGCCAGGGATTTGGAGAGCAGTACTTC. It codes for CASSVGQGFGEQYF.

The J gene is TRBJ2-1, the V gene TRBV2, with D tentatively TRBD2 (6 bases). The germline V and J ends were trimmed by 1 base and 9 bases, with 7 bases remaining between them. The CDR3 loop spans 12 amino acids. From germline, CDR1 is SNHLY and CDR2 FYNNEI. The CDR3 spells CASSEGRGEQFF. The CDR3 DNA reads as TGTGCCAGCAGTGAAGGGAGGGGTGAGCAGTTCTTC.

This clonotype was seen a single time. The V call is TRBV7-9, the J call TRBJ2-1; TRBD1 aligns across 10 bases. Per germline, CDR1 SEHNR and CDR2 FQNEAQ (reference sequence). The length of the CDR3 is 16 residues. The junction had 11 bases not matched to a gene; V was cut back by 5 bases and J by 7 bases. This CDR3 reads CASSAGTGVLLNEQFF. The CDR3 nucleotides are TGTGCCAGCAGCGCCGGGACAGGGGTGTTGTTGAATGAGCAGTTCTTC.

This clonotype has only a few counts. The rearrangement joins TRBV7-2 to TRBJ2-7; D remains unclear. The CDR3 contains 13 residues. Trimming removed 5 bases from V and 7 bases from J, with 15 bases in between. Germline V gives CDR1 SGHTA, CDR2 FQGNSA. In DNA form, the CDR3 reads TGTGCCAGCAGCCAGGTTCTGGGCAATGAGCAGTACTTC. It translates to CASSQVLGNEQYF.

This chain connects TRBV24-1 to TRBJ2-6; D is possibly TRBD1 or TRBD2 (5 bases each). This CDR3 comprises 15 residues. Germline assignment: CDR1 KGHDR and CDR2 SFDVKD. V lost 5 bases, J lost 1 base, and 8 bases lay in between. CDR3 sequence reads: CATSGGPSGANVLTF. The DNA for the CDR3 is TGTGCCACCAGTGGGGGACCATCTGGGGCCAACGTCCTGACTTTC.

The CDR3 DNA is TGCGCCAGCAGCTTGGAGGTTTCCAGCGGATGGGCTGGGGCCCAGTACTTC. This gives the protein CASSLEVSSGWAGAQYF. V is TRBV5-1 and J is TRBJ2-5, with a weak D call TRBD2 (5 bases). Between the trimmed V and J ends, which lost 0 bases and 9 bases, there was a span of 24 bases. The CDR3 spans 17 residues. Germline V gene data show CDR1 as SGHRS and CDR2 as YFSETQ.

This clonotype was seen more than once but under ten times. The genes are TRBV13 and TRBJ2-1; D call uncertain. The DNA end is a closer match to TRBJ2-7, so the J assignment may be wrong. CDR1 and CDR2 from the germline V gene are PRHDT and FYEKMQ (reference sequence). The length of the CDR3 is 13 residues. Here the CDR3 reads CASRDPSSYEQYF. The CDR3 DNA follows: TGTGCCAGCAGGGATCCTAGCTCCTACGAGCAGTACTTC.